This TCR beta chain was sequenced during a study of cytomegalovirus exposure and HLA in healthy donors. About the research overall: Findings of an earlier analysis included roughly 120 million unique TCR beta sequences from some 200 million T cells. The study, taken as a whole, reports: Analyzed later, association rates of TCRs varied across HLA loci, with DRB1 most and HLA-C fewest.

The CDR3 has 13 residues. The V and J ends lost 2 bases and 5 bases respectively, with 9 bases between them. Germline V CDR1 and CDR2: GTSNPN, SVGIG (reference sequence). Comments on this clone: What it binds is not known.

The PCR employed 60 Vbeta primers together with 13 Jbeta primers. Here immunoSEQ multiplex PCR was the method, and the copy in TCRdb shows in-frame clones only, minus some. The table records roughly 36,000 clones, 70% to 75% of them present only once. The sample comprised PBMCs. The V call is TRBV30, the J call TRBJ2-2; tentative D call: TRBD2 (5 bases). This receptor was identified in a man aged 30-40 years in good health and CMV-seronegative. Here the CDR3 DNA reads TGTGCCTGGAGTCTTACGGGGACCGGGGAGCTGTTTTTT. This codes for CAWSLTGTGELFF. The full variable domain, rest sourced from reference TRBV30 and TRBJ2-2, is SQTIHQWPATLVQPVGSPLSLECTVEGTSNPNLYWYRQAAGRGLQLLFYSVGIGQISSEVPQNLSASRPQDRQFILSSKKLLLSDSGFYLCAWSLTGTGELFFGEGSRLTVL.